The present TCR beta chain was sequenced within a study of a mutant IDH1 vaccine in newly diagnosed glioma. Points on this clone: The antigen remains undetermined.

The time point here: week 11, during vaccination. Each vaccine dose was 300 ug of mutant IDH1 20-mer peptide, with topical imiquimod. Method: immunoSEQ multiplex PCR; TCRdb's copy keeps in-frame clones and lacks some. The sample shows some 59,000 clones, approximately 89% of them seen only once. The V gene's germline CDR1 is SGHTS and CDR2 YDEGEE. The germline V and J ends were trimmed by 5 bases and 7 bases, with 13 bases remaining between them. The CDR3 is 13 residues long. The genes are TRBV5-8 and TRBJ1-5; unclear D gene. The clonotype originates from a man in his forties with glioma. The material sequenced was PBMCs, taken from a glioma patient whose treatment included an IDH1 peptide vaccine. CDR3 bases: TGTGCCAGCAGTCTGGCGGAGAGGCAGCCCCAGCATTTT. Translation: CASSLAERQPQHF.